This TCR beta chain was profiled in a study of blood T cell repertoires in COVID-19. The germline gives CDR1 LGHDT, CDR2 YNNKEL (reference sequence). V shed 3 bases and J 7 bases; nucleotides not matched to a gene: 13. The length of the CDR3 is 16 residues. The data were produced by immunoSEQ multiplex PCR, yet TCRdb's version contains in-frame clones alone and is incomplete. Seen here are roughly 200,000 clones, around 90% observed once, and the top ten hold approximately 1.6%. The sequence was obtained from a man between 65 and 85 years old with acute or convalescent COVID-19. Sample: peripheral blood. The chain has TRBV3-1 (or the pseudogene TRBV3-2) and TRBJ2-7; 9 bases map to TRBD2. Here the CDR3 reads CASSHLSAGGPREQYF. The CDR3 nucleotides read TGTGCCAGCAGCCACCTTTCGGCGGGAGGGCCCCGAGAGCAGTACTTC.